The text below deals with one TCR beta chain. This table comes from immunoSEQ multiplex PCR, and its TCRdb copy is limited to in-frame clones, with some not included. The data hold roughly 290,000 clones, with roughly 88% observed a single time. The data originate from a study of blood T cell repertoires in COVID-19. In the study overall: Samples taken during acute and convalescent COVID-19 were collected in the United States, Italy and Spain. Nucleic acid was either cDNA or gDNA, and it came from T cells, B-cell-depleted T cells, or PBMCs.

In Seattle, patients joined the study during active infection and were tracked longitudinally. This CDR3 has 14 amino acids. V trimming: 4 bases; J trimming: 7 bases; junction bases outside the gene matches: 3. The germline gives CDR1 SGHVS, CDR2 FQNEAQ. Specimen: peripheral blood. This receptor was identified in a human donor with COVID-19, enrolled during active disease. The donor label of this sample is uncertain. This chain links TRBV7-8 with TRBJ1-6; 8 bases align to TRBD1. The CDR3 sequence: CASSSGQENSPLHF. The CDR3 nucleotides read TGTGCCAGCAGCTCGGGACAGGAGAATTCACCCCTCCACTTT.